This T cell receptor beta chain was retrieved from a study of regulatory T cells in long-lasting Graves disease. About the research overall: Graves' patients, newly diagnosed, had taken antithyroid drugs under 3 months.

Study-wide findings and caveats: Sample size, which was small, may have reduced accuracy.

Indicated time point: newly diagnosed GD, antithyroid drugs for less than 3 months. Researchers made the TCR library from RNA that was extracted from PBMCs. CDR1 is KGHDR, CDR2 SFDVKD, per germline. The ends lost 7 bases at V and 7 bases at J; junction bases unmatched: 11. The CDR3 spans 14 residues. Turning to this clonotype: The target antigen is unknown.

With iRepertoire HTBI primers and Arm-PCR of CDR3 regions, TCR beta libraries were built. TCRdb redid the calling of the multiplex PCR reads with MiXCR, one entry per CDR3 protein. Here the sample spans 400,000 to 500,000 distinct CDR3 sequences, about 16% being singletons. These data also formed part of another study, on T cells in Graves' hyperthyroidism and ophthalmopathy. That study adds: Those with hyperthyroidism were 18 to 65 years old, newly diagnosed, and ill for under 2 months. Together with thyroid ultrasound, orbital computed tomography, serum thyroxine and TRAb, clinical symptoms were used for diagnoses.

The specimen comprised peripheral blood mononuclear cells (PBMCs), sampled at new diagnosis, from a patient treated with antithyroid drugs. The rearrangement joins TRBV24-1 to TRBJ1-2, with 7 bases lining up with TRBD1. The source of this sequence is a woman aged 25-40 years with Graves disease. Here the CDR3 reads CATRGNTGAFGYTF. Written as DNA, the CDR3 is TGTGCCACCAGAGGGAATACAGGGGCTTTTGGCTACACCTTC.